A selection of T cell receptor beta chains follows, all from one sample in a study of cytomegalovirus exposure and HLA in healthy donors. The method was immunoSEQ multiplex PCR; TCRdb's version includes in-frame clones alone and lacks a portion of them. Among about 200,000 clones listed, about 80% were seen once. The sequenced sample was PBMCs. The receptors derive from a young man in good health and CMV-seronegative. CDR3s leave out the opening cysteine and the closing phenylalanine or tryptophan. A D gene is named only where the DNA matches it firmly.

CDR3 protein | J gene | V gene | D gene
ASSLGQRNYGYT | TRBJ1-2 | TRBV7-8 | NA
ASSSPGQGVVTGELF | TRBJ2-2 | TRBV7-9 | TRBD1
SVVSAEGQPQH | TRBJ1-5 | TRBV29-1 | NA
AWSGSKWATDTQY | TRBJ2-3 | TRBV30 | NA
SARAGYEQY | TRBJ2-7 | TRBV20-1 | NA
ASSETGQTQY | NA | TRBV6-6 | NA
ASSSVGDRQLAYGYT | TRBJ1-2 | TRBV7-9 | TRBD1
ASSLEQGASYEQY | NA | TRBV7-7 | TRBD1
ALLRTVNTEAF | TRBJ1-1 | TRBV30 | NA
SVGMRGYNTEAF | TRBJ1-1 | TRBV29-1 | NA
ASSLTGATNEKLF | TRBJ1-4 | TRBV13 | NA
ATSYTQVSREQY | TRBJ2-7 | TRBV15 | NA
ASSPGLAGGRYQETQY | TRBJ2-5 | TRBV7-9 | TRBD2
AWIGTSDLSTQY | TRBJ2-5 | TRBV30 | TRBD2
ARNPTPGRIRYEQY | TRBJ2-7 | TRBV5-3 | NA
ASSQDFQGLALLAKNIQY | TRBJ2-4 | TRBV4-2 | NA
ASSLVTVGSYNEQF | TRBJ2-1 | TRBV7-3 | NA
ASSQRDRGGRNTEAF | TRBJ1-1 | TRBV4-3 | TRBD1
ASRDSAETF | TRBJ1-1 | TRBV28 | NA
ASAGGALGNYGYT | TRBJ1-2 | TRBV21-1 | NA
ASSLAGEQY | TRBJ2-7 | TRBV5-6 | NA
ASTGTNTGELF | TRBJ2-2 | TRBV30 | NA
ASSLSEGAYYEQY | TRBJ2-7 | TRBV28 | NA
ASSSSGEVARF | TRBJ2-2 | TRBV27 | NA
SSQDSNQPQH | TRBJ1-5 | TRBV7-9 | NA
ASSLRPSGGAETQY | TRBJ2-5 | TRBV4-2 | TRBD2
ASSRTTGGYNSPLH | TRBJ1-6 | TRBV4-3 | NA
ASSRTGEGNQPQH | TRBJ1-5 | TRBV6-1 | TRBD1
ASSMDRVSGNTIY | TRBJ1-3 | TRBV19 | TRBD1
ATSGGLLRLDSPLH | TRBJ1-6 | TRBV15 | NA
ASSTGEMNTEAF | TRBJ1-1 | TRBV11-2 | NA
ATEGQDKPYEQY | TRBJ2-7 | TRBV6-5 | TRBD1
ASSYGGSGGYPTGELF | TRBJ2-2 | TRBV13 | TRBD2
ASSSATGNEQY | TRBJ2-7 | TRBV11-3 | NA
ASSLQGRSTGELF | TRBJ2-2 | TRBV9 | NA
ASSHGAYEQY | TRBJ2-7 | TRBV27 | NA